This TCR beta chain was observed in a study of blood T cell repertoires in COVID-19. About the research overall: Some COVID-19 samples were acute and others convalescent; all came from the United States, Italy and Spain. In each case, the material was cDNA or gDNA derived from T cells, B-cell-depleted T cells, or PBMCs.

Recruits, aged roughly 18 to 95 years, lived in 25 or so US areas. Per the authors' pipeline: Amplification from reference gene primers served as the basis for estimated nucleated cell counts. Clones were sequenced by immunoSEQ multiplex PCR, and TCRdb holds only the in-frame ones, with some missing. The V and J calls and clone size come from that table; D and trimming were worked out from the DNA. The repertoire consists of roughly 300,000 clones, with around 85% occurring once and the leading ten covering roughly 4.2%. This clone was seen once. The V gene lost 4 bases and the J gene lost 1 base, with 13 bases spanning the gap. CDR3 length: 15 amino acids. Germline V CDR1 and CDR2: ENHRY, SYGVKD.

This sequence joins TRBV10-3 and TRBJ1-1; D perhaps matches TRBD1 (5 bases). The TCR was taken from a woman aged 40 to 50 with acute COVID-19. Sample: PBMCs or T cells enriched from blood (not recorded which). CDR3 DNA: TGTGCCATCAGTGGGGGACTGGCGAGGAACACTGAAGCTTTCTTT. Translation: CAISGGLARNTEAFF.